The clone carrying this T cell receptor beta chain appeared many times. Its specificity is unknown. One junction end disagrees with the germline gene, perhaps due to a read error. The record originates from a study of T-cell reconstitution after alpha-beta-depleted transplantation in children. Study-level points and caveats: Once a year had passed after transplant, T-cell counts and diversity came mostly from newly produced T cells. Two months or so post-transplant, alpha-beta T cells reportedly derived from several hundred expanded graft clones.

As it was prepared, the TCRbeta library received unique molecular identifiers. MiXCR, applied by TCRdb to the PCR reads, yields one record per CDR3 protein. The table shows roughly 670,000 distinct CDR3 sequences, with about an eighth occurring only once. Germline V gene sequence: CDR1 SGHRS, CDR2 YFSETQ. The CDR3 length is 11 residues. V gene TRBV5-1 combines with J gene TRBJ2-5; no firm D call. The sequences come from PBMCs, collected before TCRalphabeta/CD19-depleted stem cell transplant. The receptor's source is a girl aged 2-9 years with congenital amegakaryocytic thrombocytopenia, due to receive a stem cell transplant. The CDR3 sequence: CASSGEETQYF. As DNA, the CDR3 is TGTGCCAGCAGTGGAGAGGAGACCCAGTACTTC. The entire variable domain, with the rest obtained from reference TRBV5-1 and TRBJ2-5, is as follows: KAGVTQTPRYLIKTRGQQVTLSCSPISGHRSVSWYQQTPGQGLQFLFEYFSETQRNKGNFPGRFSGRQFSNSRSEMNVSTLELGDSALYLCASSGEETQYFGPGTRLLVL.